This TCR beta chain was sequenced during a study of blood T cells in healthy people across ages. Trimming at V came to 2 bases and at J to 4 bases, leaving 5 bases not matched to a gene. Per germline, CDR1 LGHNA and CDR2 YSLEER. The length of the CDR3 is 15 residues. Primed by a sample-barcoded 5' primer and a J-beta primer mix, a second PCR proceeded for roughly 6 to 12 cycles. TCRdb called the 5' RACE reads again in MiXCR, with one record for every CDR3 protein. The sample contains around 900,000 distinct CDR3 sequences, roughly 51% of which appear only once. On this clonotype itself: The antigen is unknown.

Findings of the study overall: A strong correlation was found between TCR beta diversity and the percentage of naive T cells. Possibly confounding the expanded clonotype changes was the fact that donor CMV status was unknown.

Sequenced: blood. V and J are TRBV4-3 and TRBJ2-3, with 8 bases matching TRBD2. This receptor was identified in an older woman in good health. CDR3 amino acids: CASSQYAGGADTQYF. The CDR3 DNA is TGCGCCAGCAGCCAATACGCGGGAGGCGCAGATACGCAGTATTTT.